These 13 T cell receptor beta chains were all obtained from the same sample, sequenced in a study of control samples from healthy donors and cancer patients. Clones were sequenced by immunoSEQ multiplex PCR, and TCRdb holds only the in-frame ones, with some missing. The profile shows under 65,000 clones, around 87% of them singletons. The material sequenced was PBMCs. The receptors here all came from a woman aged 55-70 years with lung cancer.

This chain joins TRBV11-3 and TRBJ1-3, with no clear D. The length of the CDR3 is 14 residues. Germline assignment: CDR1 SGHNT and CDR2 YENEEA. Trimming took 1 base from V and 0 from J, leaving 4 bases between them. This chain's CDR3 is CASSLGSSGNTIYF. CDR3 coding DNA: TGTGCCAGCAGCTTAGGGAGCTCTGGAAACACCATATATTTT.

This clone was observed once. Germline is not matched at one junction end, which may reflect a read error. The chain carries TRBV5-1 and TRBJ2-4, with D uncertain. The CDR3 is 12 residues long. Germline lookup yields CDR1 SGHRS and CDR2 YFSETQ. In DNA, the CDR3 is TGCGCCAGCAGCCACGACAAATACATTCAGTACTTC. This sequence encodes CASSHDKYIQYF.

The chain joins TRBV6-5 to TRBJ2-3; unclear D gene. Germline CDR1 and CDR2: MNHEY and SVGAGI. The length of the CDR3 is 12 residues. V lost 4 bases and J 6 bases, leaving 8 bases between the germline ends. The CDR3: CASSSFGDTQYF. CDR3 coding DNA: TGTGCCAGCAGTTCCTTCGGGGATACGCAGTATTTT.

The chain uses TRBV4-2 and TRBJ2-1, with 10 bases matching TRBD2. This CDR3 is 18 amino acids long. The V segment lost 2 bases and the J segment 9 bases; nucleotides outside the gene matches: 16. Germline CDR1 and CDR2: LGHNA and YNFKEQ. CDR3 sequence reads: CASSQRVIAGGPVPEQFF. CDR3 nucleotide sequence: TGTGCCAGCAGCCAACGAGTTATAGCGGGGGGCCCGGTCCCTGAGCAGTTCTTC.

The CDR3 loop reads CSVSGPATNEKLFF. CDR3 in DNA: TGCAGCGTATCGGGACCGGCAACTAATGAAAAACTGTTTTTT. The rearrangement uses TRBV29-1 and TRBJ1-4, with a weak D call TRBD1 (5 bases). Per germline, CDR1 SQVTM and CDR2 ANQGSEA. Trimming removed 6 bases from V and 0 bases from J, with 11 bases in between. The CDR3 covers 14 residues.

The chain uses TRBV5-1 and TRBJ2-2, with TRBD1 identical over 8 bases. Germline trimming cut 3 bases from V and 5 bases from J; bases unmatched to any gene: 9. The CDR3 is made up of 16 amino acids. In germline, CDR1 is SGHRS, CDR2 YFSETQ. CDR3 in amino acids: CASSSWTGRMTGELFF. CDR3 nucleotides: TGCGCCAGCAGCTCGTGGACAGGGCGGATGACCGGGGAGCTGTTTTTT.

The chain joins TRBV6-1 to TRBJ1-5; no firm D call. The CDR3 contains 17 residues. CDR1 and CDR2 (germline): MNHNS, SASEGT. V lost 1 base and J lost 4, with 17 bases in between. CDR3 sequence (DNA): TGTGCCAGCAGTGAAGAGTGGATAAGCAGTCGTAATCAGCCCCAGCATTTT. Encoded protein: CASSEEWISSRNQPQHF.

The J gene is TRBJ2-7, the V gene TRBV14; TRBD2 aligns across 7 bases. Germline V lookup: CDR1 SGHDN, CDR2 FVKESK. The CDR3 runs to 13 residues. With 4 bases clipped from V and 7 bases from J, the junction kept 7 bases outside the gene matches. The CDR3 reads CASSPSSGVEQYF. The CDR3 DNA reads as TGTGCCAGCAGCCCCTCTAGCGGTGTTGAGCAGTACTTC.

The chain couples TRBV4-1 to TRBJ2-2, with D unclear. Trimming pared 0 bases from V and 1 base from J, leaving 15 bases between. Looked up from germline, CDR1 is MGHRA and CDR2 is YSYEKL. CDR3 length: 18 amino acids. The CDR3 loop reads CASSQEPFRVLNTGELFF. CDR3 nucleotides: TGCGCCAGCAGCCAAGAACCCTTCCGTGTGTTGAACACCGGGGAGCTGTTTTTT.

The CDR3 bases are TGTGCCAGCAGCCCGGGACTAGCGGGAGCCGAGCAGTACTTC. As protein: CASSPGLAGAEQYF. The chain combines TRBV28 with TRBJ2-7; TRBD2 matches 14 bases. The CDR3 is 14 amino acids. V shed 6 bases and J 6 bases; nucleotides not matched to a gene: 4. Germline V gives CDR1 MDHEN, CDR2 SYDVKM.

The chain couples TRBV5-1 to TRBJ1-2, with TRBD1 matching over 7 bases. Germline V gene sequence: CDR1 SGHRS, CDR2 YFSETQ. With V trimmed by 0 bases and J by 7 bases, 9 bases remained unmatched. The CDR3 loop spans 15 amino acids. The CDR3 nucleotides read TGCGCCAGCAGCTTGGCCGACAGGGATAGCGGTGGCTACACCTTC. It codes for CASSLADRDSGGYTF.

The rearrangement joins TRBV5-5 to TRBJ2-7; the D gene is possibly TRBD1 (5 bases). The germline CDR1 and CDR2 sequences are SGHKS and YYEKEE (reference sequence). V lost 0 bases and J 2 bases, leaving 9 bases between the germline ends. The CDR3 runs to 14 residues. CDR3 in DNA: TGTGCCAGCAGCTTGGCAGGGTCTACCTACGAGCAGTACTTC. Its protein is CASSLAGSTYEQYF.

V gene TRBV3-1 (or the pseudogene TRBV3-2) combines with J gene TRBJ2-7, with TRBD2 matching over 10 bases. Trimming at V came to 2 bases and at J to 6 bases, leaving 4 bases not matched to a gene. The germline V gene encodes CDR1 LGHDT and CDR2 YNNKEL (reference sequence). The CDR3 is made up of 14 amino acids. This chain's CDR3 is CASSQRAGGLEQYF. For the CDR3, the DNA is TGTGCCAGCAGCCAAAGAGCGGGAGGGCTCGAGCAGTACTTC.